This T cell receptor (beta chain) was sequenced during a study of T cell changes during pregnancy in multiple sclerosis. The repertoire was sequenced with immunoSEQ multiplex PCR; TCRdb's copy has only in-frame clones and lacks some. This sample carries about 77,000 clones, more than 85% of them seen once, and the ten largest clones take around 2.6%. The specimen comprised peripheral blood, sampled after pregnancy. The clonotype was recovered from a female donor in good health, enrolled as a control in a pregnancy study.

DNA of the CDR3: TGTGCCAGCAGTTCCGACAGGTCAGCCGGGGAGCTGTTTTTT. Amino acid sequence: CASSSDRSAGELFF. This sequence joins TRBV7-8 and TRBJ2-2; the D gene is possibly TRBD1 (6 bases). The V gene lost 6 bases and the J gene lost 6 bases, with 14 bases spanning the gap. This CDR3 region has 14 residues. Germline loops: CDR1 SGHVS, CDR2 FQNEAQ. Combining the CDR3 with reference TRBV7-8 and TRBJ2-2 gives the whole variable domain GAGVSQSPRYKVAKRGQDVALRCDPISGHVSLFWYQQALGQGPEFLTYFQNEAQLDKSGLPSDRFFAERPEGSVSTLKIQRTQQEDSAVYLCASSSDRSAGELFFGEGSRLTVL.